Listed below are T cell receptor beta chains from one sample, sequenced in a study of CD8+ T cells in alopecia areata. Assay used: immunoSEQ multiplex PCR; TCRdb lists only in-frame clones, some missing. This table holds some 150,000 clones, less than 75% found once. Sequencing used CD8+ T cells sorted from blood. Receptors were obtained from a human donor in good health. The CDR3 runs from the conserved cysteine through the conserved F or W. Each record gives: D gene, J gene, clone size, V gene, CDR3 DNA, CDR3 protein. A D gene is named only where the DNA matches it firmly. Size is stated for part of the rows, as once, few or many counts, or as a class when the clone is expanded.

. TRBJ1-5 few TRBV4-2 TGTGCCAGCAGCGCCCGCGGGTCGGATCAGCCCCAGCATTTT CASSARGSDQPQHF
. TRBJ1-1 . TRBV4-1 TGCGCCAGCAGCCAAGGATACGGGGAAGTAGGTGCTGAAGCTTTCTTT CASSQGYGEVGAEAFF
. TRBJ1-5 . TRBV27 TGTGCCAGCAGTCAGATATGGGGTCAGCCCCAGCATTTT CASSQIWGQPQHF
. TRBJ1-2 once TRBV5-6 TGTGCCAGCAGCCTCCAGAGTGCCTACACCTTC CASSLQSAYTF
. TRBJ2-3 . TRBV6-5 TGTGCCAGCAAACACACGGGGAGCACAGATACGCAGTATTTT CASKHTGSTDTQYF
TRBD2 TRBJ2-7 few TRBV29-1 TGCAGCGTTGTCGATAGCGGGCCGCAATCCCCCTACGAGCAGTACTTC CSVVDSGPQSPYEQYF
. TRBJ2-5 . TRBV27 TGTGCCAGCAGTTTTTCACCGGGACTTGCGGAGACCCAGTACTTC CASSFSPGLAETQYF
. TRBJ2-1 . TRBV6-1 TGTGCCAGCAGTGAAGAGTTGTACAATGAGCAGTTCTTC CASSEELYNEQFF
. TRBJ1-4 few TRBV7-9 TGTGCCAGCAGCCCCCCCACTAATGAAAAACTGTTTTTT CASSPPTNEKLFF
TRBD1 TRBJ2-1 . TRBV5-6 TGTGCCAGCAGCTTAGGACAGGTCTACAATGAGCAGTTCTTC CASSLGQVYNEQFF
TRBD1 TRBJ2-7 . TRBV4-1 TGCGCCAGCAGCCAAGCAGTTCAACAGGGGGCGGGGGAGCAGTACTTC CASSQAVQQGAGEQYF
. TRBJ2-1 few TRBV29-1 TGCAGCGTTGAAGGGAGGAAAAGAGGGCGAGGGCCCAATGAGCAGTTCTTC CSVEGRKRGRGPNEQFF
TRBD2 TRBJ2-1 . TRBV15 TGTGCCACCAGAGGACTAGCGGGAGTCAATGAGCAGTTCTTC CATRGLAGVNEQFF
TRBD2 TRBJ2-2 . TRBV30 TGTGCCTGGAGTGTGCTAGCGGGAGTGGACCGGGAGCTGTTTTTT CAWSVLAGVDRELFF
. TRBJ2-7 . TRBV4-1 TGCGCCAGCAGACCGGACAGAAGCTCCTACGAGCAGTACTTC CASRPDRSSYEQYF
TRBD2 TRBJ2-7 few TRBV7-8 TGTGCCAGCAGCTCTAGCGGGAGAATCTACGAGCAGTACTTC CASSSSGRIYEQYF
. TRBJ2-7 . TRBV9 TGTGCCAGCAGCGTAGACGGGTCAGTAGCCTACGAGCAGTACTTC CASSVDGSVAYEQYF
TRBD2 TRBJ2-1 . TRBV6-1 TGTGCCAGCAGACTAGCGGGAGAATACAATGAGCAGTTCTTC CASRLAGEYNEQFF
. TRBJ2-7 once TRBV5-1 TGCGCCAGCAGCTTGGTCGGTGACGAGCAGTACTTC CASSLVGDEQYF
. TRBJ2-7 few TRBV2 TGTGCCAGCAGTGAACCGGCCTACGAGCAGTACTTC CASSEPAYEQYF
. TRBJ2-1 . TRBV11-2 TGTGCCAGCACCCCCGGTCCGTCCTACAATGAGCAGTTCTTC CASTPGPSYNEQFF
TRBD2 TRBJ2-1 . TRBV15 TGTGCCACCAGCAGTCCCTTTGGACTAGCGAGGGAGAACAATGAGCAGTTCTTC CATSSPFGLARENNEQFF
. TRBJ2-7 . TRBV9 TGTGCCAGCAGCGGAAACACTCCCGAGCAGTACTTC CASSGNTPEQYF
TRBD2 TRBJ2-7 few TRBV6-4 TGTGCCAGCAGGGAACGGGAGGGTACCGAGCAGTACTTC CASREREGTEQYF
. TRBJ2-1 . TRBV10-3 TGTGCCATCAGTGACGGAGGGGAGCAGTTCTTC CAISDGGEQFF
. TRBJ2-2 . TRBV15 TGTGCCACCAGCAGGGACACAGGCGGGGAGCTGTTTTTT CATSRDTGGELFF
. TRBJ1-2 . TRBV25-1 TGTGCCAGCAGTCTCGGCAGAGACTATGGCTACACCTTC CASSLGRDYGYTF
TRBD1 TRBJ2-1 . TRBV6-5 TGTGCCAGCAGATCCGGACAGGGCGATGAGCAGTTCTTC CASRSGQGDEQFF
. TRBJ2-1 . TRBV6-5 TGTGCCAGCAGTTACTCCGATGGACTTGAGTTCTTC CASSYSDGLEFF
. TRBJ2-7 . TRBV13 TGTGCCAGCAGTCCAAGCTCCTACGAGCAGTACTTC CASSPSSYEQYF
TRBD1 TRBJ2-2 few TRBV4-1 TGCGCCAGCAGCCAAGGTGCCGGACAGGGGTACACCGGGGAGCTGTTTTTT CASSQGAGQGYTGELFF
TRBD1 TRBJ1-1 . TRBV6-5 TGTGCCAGCAGTTACGGGACAGGGGGCGCGAATGAAGCTTTCTTT CASSYGTGGANEAFF
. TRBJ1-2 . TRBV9 TGTGCCAGCAGCGTAGTTCCCAGCGAGGTGGGCTACACCTTC CASSVVPSEVGYTF
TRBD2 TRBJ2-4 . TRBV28 TGTGCCAGCAGTTTCCCTAGCCGACTAGCGGTAGCCAAAAACATTCAGTACTTC CASSFPSRLAVAKNIQYF
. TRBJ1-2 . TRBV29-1 TGCAGCGTTGAACAGAAAGAGATCGGCTACACCTTC CSVEQKEIGYTF
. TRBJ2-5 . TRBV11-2 TGTGCCAGCAGCTTACCCTCCGAGACCCAGTACTTC CASSLPSETQYF
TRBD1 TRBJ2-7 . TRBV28 TGTGCCAGCAGCGGGACAGGGTGGAATGAGCAGTACTTC CASSGTGWNEQYF
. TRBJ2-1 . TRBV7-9 TGTGCCAGCAGCTCCGTACCCCGGACAGTGGCGCATGAGCAGTTCTTC CASSSVPRTVAHEQFF
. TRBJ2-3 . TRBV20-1 TGCAGTGCTAGAGCCCTTGATACGCAGTATTTT CSARALDTQYF
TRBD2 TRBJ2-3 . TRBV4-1 TGCGCCAGCAGCCCTAGCGGGAGGGCCACAGATACGCAGTATTTT CASSPSGRATDTQYF
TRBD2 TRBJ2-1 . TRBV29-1 TGCAGCGCCGCCCCCGGGACTAGCGGTCACAATGAGCAGTTCTTC CSAAPGTSGHNEQFF
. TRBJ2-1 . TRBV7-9 TGTGCCAGCAAGAATATCGCGGCGAGTCTGTTCTTC CASKNIAASLFF
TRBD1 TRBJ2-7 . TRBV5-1 TGCGCCAGCAGCTTGGCCGACAGGGGGCTCGGCGAGCAGTACTTC CASSLADRGLGEQYF
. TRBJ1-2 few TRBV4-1 TGCGCCAGCAGCGGCGGTCTGGTCTATGGCTACACCTTC CASSGGLVYGYTF
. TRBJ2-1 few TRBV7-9 TGTGCCAGCAGCCCCGTCGGGTACAATGAGCAGTTCTTC CASSPVGYNEQFF
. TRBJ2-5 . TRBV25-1 TGTGCCAGCCACGGGGAGACCCAGTACTTC CASHGETQYF
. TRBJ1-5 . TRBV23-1 TGCGCCAGCAGTCACCCGGGGGGAGGGCGAGGTCAGCCCCAGCATTTT CASSHPGGGRGQPQHF
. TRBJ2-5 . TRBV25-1 TGTGCCAGCAGTGCACTCGGACGGCCACAAGAGACCCAGTACTTC CASSALGRPQETQYF
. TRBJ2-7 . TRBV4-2 TGTGCCAGCAGCCAAGGGGGTAGGGGAGAGGCCTACGAGCAGTACTTC CASSQGGRGEAYEQYF
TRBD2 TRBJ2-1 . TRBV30 TGTGCCTGGAGTGGACTAGCGGGAGGGCCTTTGTATGAGCAGTTCTTC CAWSGLAGGPLYEQFF
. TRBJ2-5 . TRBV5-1 TGCGCCAGCAGCCTACCGGGACACCAAGAGACCCAGTACTTC CASSLPGHQETQYF
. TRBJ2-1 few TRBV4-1 TGCGCCAGCAGCCAAACCCCAGAGAAGGGGCAGTTCTTC CASSQTPEKGQFF
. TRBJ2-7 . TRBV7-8 TGTGCCAGCAGCTTATACGGCCCAGGAGACAACGAGCAGTACTTC CASSLYGPGDNEQYF
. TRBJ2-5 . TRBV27 TGTGCCAGCAGTTTATCCCCGGGGGCAGAGACCCAGTACTTC CASSLSPGAETQYF
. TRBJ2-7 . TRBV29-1 TGCAGCGTTGAGTGGCCGGGGGTTACCGAGCAGTACTTC CSVEWPGVTEQYF
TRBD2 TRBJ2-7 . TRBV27 TGTGCCAGCAGCCTCGGGACTAGCGGGTTCTACGAGCAGTACTTC CASSLGTSGFYEQYF
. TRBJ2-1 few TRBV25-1 TGTGCCAGCAGTGATTATAGTGAGCAGTTCTTC CASSDYSEQFF
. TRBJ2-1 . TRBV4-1 TGCGCCAGCAGCGATATACTAGCTGCAACCTACAATGAGCAGTTCTTC CASSDILAATYNEQFF
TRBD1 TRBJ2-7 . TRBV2 TGTGCCAGCAGTGAAAGGACAGGGAGCTCCTACGAGCAGTACTTC CASSERTGSSYEQYF
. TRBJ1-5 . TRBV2 TGTGCCAGCAGGTACGGGGCTCAGCCCCAGCATTTT CASRYGAQPQHF